Sequencing of this TCR beta chain was carried out in a study of blood T cell repertoires in COVID-19. About the study: Nucleic acid was either cDNA or gDNA, and it came from T cells, B-cell-depleted T cells, or PBMCs.

CDR3 size: 13 residues. Trimming pared 0 bases from V and 4 bases from J, leaving 9 bases between. CDR1 and CDR2 (germline): GTSNPN, SVGIG (reference sequence). In the original workflow: Using reference gene primer amplification, nucleated cell counts were estimated. Clones were read by immunoSEQ multiplex PCR, and TCRdb kept only the in-frame ones, dropping some. The V and J calls and the clone size are those of that table, but D and trimming were determined from the DNA. The sample shows some 150,000 clones, roughly 79% of them seen only once. The material sequenced was peripheral blood. This clonotype was sampled from a woman between 55 and 75 years old with active or convalescent COVID-19. The V call is TRBV30, the J call TRBJ1-2, with D unresolved. The DNA for the CDR3 is TGTGCCTGGAGTGTAAAGGCAGGCTATGGCTACACCTTC. Its protein product is CAWSVKAGYGYTF.